A selection of T cell receptor beta chains follows, all from one sample in a study of T cells after yellow fever vaccination. TCRdb fed the 5' RACE reads into MiXCR, producing one record per CDR3 protein. The sample consists of approximately 580,000 distinct CDR3 sequences, 17% of them appearing once. Here the sequenced sample was PBMCs, taken about 5 days after the first yellow fever vaccination. The receptors come from a man aged 18 to 29 who received the YFV17D yellow fever vaccine. Each CDR3 is given with its conserved first and last residue. The order of the fields is V gene, J gene, CDR3 protein.

TRBV6-2/TRBV6-3	TRBJ1-5	CASSYRAGRSNQPQHF
TRBV15	TRBJ2-1	CATRRTGAYYNEQFF
TRBV11-2	TRBJ2-5	CASSLSPGTETQYF
TRBV6-2/TRBV6-3	TRBJ2-3	CASSSGTTSDTQYF
TRBV4-2	TRBJ2-5	CASSQDTRNGQYF
TRBV7-9	TRBJ2-2	CASSFRWDIHF
TRBV4-1	TRBJ1-2	CASSHATGGSGYGYTF
TRBV7-9	TRBJ2-3	CASSLWGARTDTQYF
TRBV20-1	TRBJ1-2	CSATTPTGKGYTF
TRBV7-2	TRBJ2-5	CASSIRQGEVTQYF
TRBV5-1	TRBJ1-2	CASSTDRGGFGYTF
TRBV11-1	TRBJ1-1	CASRAKPGQTDRGTEAFF
TRBV10-3	TRBJ2-1	CAMSSGIYNEQFF
TRBV7-3	TRBJ1-5	CASSLTGDRNQPQHF
TRBV6-5	TRBJ1-3	CASSYSLTGNTIYF
TRBV18	TRBJ2-1	CASSPPGLADYNEQFF
TRBV19	TRBJ2-5	CSSSSGTSKLETQYF